Each of the 15 T cell receptor beta chains below was sequenced from the same sample in a study of T cells after yellow fever vaccination. Each CDR3 protein gets one entry after TCRdb re-called the 5' RACE reads with MiXCR. This table has a few hundred thousand distinct CDR3 sequences, about 3.7% appearing once. The input for sequencing was PBMCs, taken 15 days after the yellow fever booster vaccination. These receptors all stem from a man younger than 35 who received the YFV17D yellow fever vaccine.

This clonotype was found many times. CDR3 protein: CASSWVGDEQFF. CDR3 DNA sequence: TGTGCCAGCAGCTGGGTGGGGGATGAGCAGTTCTTC. The V call is TRBV7-2, the J call TRBJ2-1; possibly TRBD1 or TRBD2 for D (5 bases each). Trimming took off 4 bases at V and 8 bases at J, with 9 bases between the two ends. Germline V gene sequence: CDR1 SGHTA, CDR2 FQGNSA. CDR3 size: 12 residues.

This clonotype was detected many times. The V gene is TRBV7-6, the J gene TRBJ1-1; 11 bases map to TRBD1. The CDR3 spans 14 residues. Germline V gene lookup returns CDR1 SGHVS and CDR2 FNYEAQ. V shed 5 bases, J shed 11 bases, and the junction held 10 bases outside the gene matches. This CDR3 reads CASSPLDRGRRAFF. Here the CDR3 DNA reads TGTGCCAGCAGCCCGCTGGACAGGGGGCGTCGTGCTTTCTTT.

At least ten counts were recorded for this clonotype. The chain recombines TRBV7-2 with TRBJ2-1; 13 bases match TRBD2. The CDR3 spans 15 residues. J gave up 5 bases and V 5 bases, and 3 bases lay outside the gene matches. The germline V gene encodes CDR1 SGHTA and CDR2 FQGNSA. The CDR3 spells CASSILAGGNNEQFF. In DNA form, the CDR3 reads TGTGCCAGCAGCATACTAGCGGGGGGGAACAATGAGCAGTTCTTC.

This clonotype was recorded a few times. This chain links TRBV15 with TRBJ2-2; the match to TRBD1 covers 12 bases. The V gene end was trimmed by 2 bases and the J gene end by 6 bases; junction bases not matched to a gene: 4. Germline V gives CDR1 LNHNV, CDR2 YYDKDF (reference sequence). The CDR3 totals 16 residues. The CDR3 DNA reads as TGTGCCACCAGCAGACCCAGGGACAGGGGGCCCGGGGAGCTGTTTTTT. It codes for CATSRPRDRGPGELFF.

This clonotype was seen many times. The chain combines TRBV9 with TRBJ2-2; maybe TRBD1 (5 bases). This CDR3 is built from 19 residues. Trimming took off 3 bases at V and 4 bases at J, with 25 bases between the two ends. Germline values: CDR1 SGDLS, CDR2 YYNGEE. This chain's CDR3 is CASSDPQDYGQGSTGELFF. CDR3 bases: TGTGCCAGCAGCGATCCTCAGGATTATGGGCAGGGTTCCACCGGGGAGCTGTTTTTT.

In its sample, this clonotype was seen many times. This CDR3 is CASSQVGLTAETQYF. The DNA for the CDR3 is TGCGCCAGCAGCCAAGTCGGGTTGACGGCAGAGACCCAGTACTTC. V usage is TRBV4-1 and J usage is TRBJ2-5; no clear D. Germline CDR1 is MGHRA and CDR2 is YSYEKL. The CDR3 spans 15 residues. The V end lost 1 base, the J end lost 4 bases, and 13 bases lay between the germline ends.

This clonotype occurred many times. The chain uses TRBV7-9 and TRBJ2-2; D gene unclear. The CDR3 length is 12 residues. Germline lookup yields CDR1 SEHNR and CDR2 FQNEAQ (reference sequence). The CDR3 loop is CAGSTNTGELFF. CDR3 DNA sequence: TGTGCAGGGTCTACGAACACCGGGGAGCTGTTTTTT. Together with reference TRBV7-9 and TRBJ2-2, the CDR3 gives the full variable domain: DTGVSQNPRHKITKRGQNVTFRCDPISEHNRLYWYRQTLGQGPEFLTYFQNEAQLEKSRLLSDRFSAERPKGSFSTLEIQRTEQGDSAMYLCAGSTNTGELFFGEGSRLTVL.

This clonotype was found many times. This may stem from a read error, because a much larger clone lies one nucleotide away. The chain couples TRBV7-9 to TRBJ2-5; D gene ambiguous. The CDR3 consists of 11 residues. Germline assignment: CDR1 SEHNR and CDR2 FQNEAQ (reference sequence). The CDR3 sequence is CASSFEEIQYF. The CDR3, as DNA: TGTGCCAGCAGCTTTGAAGAGATCCAGTACTTC.

In its sample, this clonotype was seen a few times. This may arise from a read error, as a much more abundant clone is one base away. The chain has TRBV6-6 and TRBJ1-1; TRBD1 might be the D (6 bases). This CDR3 is 14 amino acids long. Germline V lookup: CDR1 MNHNY, CDR2 SVGAGI (reference sequence). CDR3 nucleotides: TGTGCCAGCAGTTACACTCAGGGGATCACTGATGCTTTCTTT. Translation: CASSYTQGITDAFF.

This clonotype came up many times. The chain employs TRBV3-1 and TRBJ1-4, with D hard to call. Trimming took off 1 base at V and 11 bases at J, with 8 bases between the two ends. The V gene's germline CDR1 is LGHDT and CDR2 YNNKEL (reference sequence). The CDR3 sequence is 12 residues long. The CDR3 loop reads CASSQGPAKLFF. CDR3 sequence (DNA): TGTGCCAGCAGCCAAGGACCGGCGAAACTGTTTTTT. The whole variable domain, remainder taken from reference TRBV3-1 and TRBJ1-4, is DTAVSQTPKYLVTQMGNDKSIKCEQNLGHDTMYWYKQDSKKFLKIMFSYNNKELIINETVPNRFSPKSPDKAHLNLHINSLELGDSAVYFCASSQGPAKLFFGSGTQLSVL.

This clonotype was observed many times. The V gene is TRBV5-1, the J gene TRBJ2-2; 7 bases align to TRBD1. V dropped 0 bases and J dropped 0; count of bases not matched to a gene: 2. This CDR3 is built from 16 residues. CDR1 is SGHRS and CDR2 is YFSETQ in the germline V gene. The CDR3 nucleotides are TGCGCCAGCAGCTTGGATGGACAGGCGAACACCGGGGAGCTGTTTTTT. Its protein product is CASSLDGQANTGELFF.

At least ten counts were recorded for this clonotype. The chain uses TRBV6-2 or TRBV6-3 and TRBJ2-2, with D possibly matching TRBD1 (5 bases). V lost 3 bases, J lost 6 bases, and 11 bases lay in between. Germline loops: CDR1 MNHEY, CDR2 SVGEGT. The CDR3 is 14 residues long. DNA of the CDR3: TGTGCCAGCAGTTATTGGGGCAGCTCCGGGGAGCTGTTTTTT. This sequence encodes CASSYWGSSGELFF.

This clonotype was counted at least ten times. The V gene is TRBV4-3, the J gene TRBJ2-4; possible D gene TRBD2, 5 bases. V lost 3 bases, J lost 5 bases, and 8 bases lay in between. Germline V CDR1 and CDR2: LGHNA, YSLEER. The CDR3 has 13 amino acids. This chain's CDR3 is CASSHHGENIQYF. The DNA of the CDR3 is TGCGCCAGCAGCCACCACGGGGAAAACATTCAGTACTTC.

This clonotype was picked up many times. The gene calls are TRBV29-1 and TRBJ2-2; D is perhaps TRBD2 (6 bases). CDR3 length: 14 residues. Per germline, CDR1 SQVTM and CDR2 ANQGSEA. V dropped 5 bases and J dropped 8 bases, with 18 bases sitting between them. CDR3 sequence reads: CSVSGESTWGELFF. CDR3 nucleotides: TGCAGCGTTTCGGGGGAATCCACCTGGGGGGAGCTGTTTTTT.

This clonotype was counted many times. V usage is TRBV28 and J usage is TRBJ2-1; 10 bases are a match to TRBD1. Germline lookup yields CDR1 MDHEN and CDR2 SYDVKM. V was pared by 4 bases and J by 12 bases, with 6 bases of the junction left unmatched. CDR3 length: 13 residues. In nucleotides, the CDR3 is TGTGCCAGCAGTTCGGGACAGGGGTCGAGGCAGTTCTTC. Translating it yields CASSSGQGSRQFF.